Sequencing of this T cell receptor (beta chain) was carried out in a study of neurological immune-mediated disorders (dated by TCRdb to about 2019). Regarding the complete study: Among the roughly 35 multiple sclerosis patients, approximately 31 had relapsing-remitting MS and 3 had secondary progressive MS. Peripheral blood TCR-beta repertoires from patients with HTLV-I-associated myelopathy (HAM/TSP), patients with multiple sclerosis, and healthy controls were compared in the study using UMI-based sequencing. Longitudinal samples, technical triplicates and paired sorted CD4+ and CD8+ T-cell subsets, alongside PBMC samples, were included among the roughly 100 TCR-beta libraries. The cohort included 60 to 75 subjects: 14 with HAM/TSP, some 34 with multiple sclerosis, and 20 or so healthy controls. The research as a whole found: No clinical or MRI features were associated with the MS cluster, and the authors said that larger cohorts are needed. TCR clonal expansion was greatest in HAM/TSP patients and smallest in MS patients, who ranked below even healthy controls. Across subjects, expanded clones never shared an identical CDR3 amino acid sequence, which suggests that the TCR-beta repertoires in every group were private. In a phylogenetic analysis, the repertoires of 18 out of 34 MS patients fell into a single cluster of related CDR3 sequences, pointing to a possible signature at the repertoire level.

The CDR3 holds 12 amino acids from the cysteine to the phenylalanine. Only CDR3 DNA remains: 36 bases, in frame from the first base. CDR1 MNHEY and CDR2 SVGEGT are derived from the germline V gene. Many counts were recorded for this clonotype. Its antigen has not been determined. The sample holds no much larger clone one base away, and base qualities are not on file. cDNA synthesis used template-switch 5'RACE with a primer carrying a 10-nucleotide random unique molecular identifier tagging each TCR transcript. Every sequencing run yielded over 180 million TCR-beta sequences covering 15-18 subjects. The RNeasy kit was used to extract total RNA. Using the KAPA Real-time Library Amplification kit, TCR-beta VDJ regions were amplified with primers for the TCR constant region and the 5'RACE anchor. Sample indexes and Illumina adaptors were added in a first PCR, after which library yield was increased in a second PCR. After Ampure bead purification, the roughly 650 bp TCR product was size-selected on a 2% E-gel SizeSelection system. Before pooling, libraries had their quality checked on a Bioanalyzer, their concentration measured with Qubit, and their quantity determined with the Kapa Library Quantification kit. Libraries were sequenced paired-end 2 x 150 bp on an Illumina HiSeq 2500. To increase sequence diversity, roughly 24-32% phiX was spiked into each library pool. Per the authors' processing: Quality-filtered reads were processed with the UMI-based MiGEC pipeline, and over 75% of raw TCR sequences were removed by the MiGEC pipeline during error correction. VDJ genes were aligned to IMGT germline references, and clonotypes were defined by unique CDR3 amino acid sequence plus V-J genes. VDJtools evaluated clonal expansion, Shannon diversity and CDR3 relatedness (CalcPairwiseDistances, ClusterSamples); CLCbio workbench built phylogenetic trees. Using coefficient-of-variation modelling across technical triplicates, the study counted a clone as expanded if it had at least 8 unique UMIs. The public reads were reprocessed in TCRdb via fastp at Q25 and MiXCR, keeping in-frame beta chains. All rows with the same CDR3 protein become a single entry with the most common DNA and genes. TCRdb, not the authors, supplied the V and J calls. The sample table contains roughly 70,000 distinct CDR3 sequences; only one count was recorded for 3.9% of them. The ten largest clones capture under 1.5% of the sample.

Unsorted PBMC libraries were generated from 2 million PBMCs stored in RNAlater at -80 °C until RNA extraction. Multiple sclerosis patients were enrolled in a US clinical protocol evaluating disease progression by magnetic resonance imaging. Peripheral blood underwent Ficoll-Hypaque density gradient centrifugation to isolate PBMCs, which were then cryopreserved in liquid nitrogen. The chain joins TRBV6-2 or TRBV6-3 to TRBJ2-1, with TRBD2 as a weak D call on 6 bases. This TCR came from a man under 40 with multiple sclerosis. Input material: PBMCs. The base sequence is TGTGTGTGTGGGGGGTCCTACAATGAGCAGTTCTTC. Translation gives CVCGGSYNEQFF.